This entry concerns a single T cell receptor beta chain. These data are taken from a study of blood T cell repertoires in COVID-19. Germline loops: CDR1 LNHDA, CDR2 SQIVND (reference sequence). V was clipped by 5 bases and J by 2 bases, with 16 bases between them. The CDR3 loop spans 15 amino acids. This table comes from immunoSEQ multiplex PCR, and its TCRdb copy is limited to in-frame clones, with some not included. Of approximately 300,000 clones in the sample, roughly 86% were seen once. This sequence was found in a woman in her late teens or twenties who had recovered from COVID-19. The sample taken for sequencing was PBMCs or T cells enriched from blood (not recorded which). This chain uses TRBV19 with TRBJ2-7; D might be TRBD2 (7 bases). CDR3 DNA: TGTGCCAGTAGTCCCGGGGGGCTATCCGCCTACGAGCAGTACTTC. It codes for CASSPGGLSAYEQYF. The full variable domain, rest sourced from reference TRBV19 and TRBJ2-7, is DGGITQSPKYLFRKEGQNVTLSCEQNLNHDAMYWYRQDPGQGLRLIYYSQIVNDFQKGDIAEGYSVSREKKESFPLTVTSAQKNPTAFYLCASSPGGLSAYEQYFGPGTRLTVT.